The clone carrying this T cell receptor (beta chain) was seen repeatedly, ten times or more. This specimen belongs to a study of early T cells in non-severe SARS-CoV-2 infection. Individual cDNA molecules received unique molecular identifiers during library preparation. TCRdb called the 5' RACE reads again in MiXCR, with one record for every CDR3 protein. Of more than 50,000 distinct CDR3 sequences in the sample, roughly 12% were seen once. This receptor was obtained from an adult who was a healthcare worker with PCR-confirmed SARS-CoV-2 infection or an uninfected control (not recorded which). Specimen: whole blood, collected at baseline.

The CDR3 spells CASSLRQLNTEAFF. As DNA, the CDR3 is TGTGCCAGCAGTTTAAGACAGTTGAACACTGAAGCTTTCTTT. The rearrangement joins TRBV27 to TRBJ1-1, with D perhaps matching TRBD1 (5 bases). Trimming took off 2 bases at V and 0 bases at J, with 7 bases between the two ends. There are 14 residues in the CDR3. CDR1 and CDR2 from the germline V gene are MNHEY and SMNVEV (reference sequence).